The 32 T cell receptor beta chains reported below all come from one sample, sequenced in a study of blood T cell repertoires in COVID-19. TCRdb's copy holds only in-frame clones and misses some; the assay was immunoSEQ multiplex PCR. The data show around 200,000 clones, with 80% to 90% seen just once and 1.2% held by the top ten. Sample: PBMCs or T cells enriched from blood (not recorded which). The receptors shown here come from a man aged 25 to 40 who had recovered from COVID-19.

J is TRBJ1-5 and V is TRBV6-2 or TRBV6-3, with TRBD1 matching 9 bases. The CDR3 runs 18 residues. Germline CDR1 MNHEY, CDR2 SVGEGT. With 2 bases clipped from V and 0 bases from J, the junction kept 8 bases outside the gene matches. CDR3 sequence (DNA): TGTGCCAGCAGTTACCCGGACAGGGGATACTATAGCAATCAGCCCCAGCATTTT. It encodes CASSYPDRGYYSNQPQHF.

The rearrangement links TRBV11-2 to TRBJ2-7; 13 positions agree with TRBD2. The junction had 4 bases not matched to a gene; V was cut back by 5 bases and J by 6 bases. The CDR3 is 14 amino acids. The germline V gene has CDR1 SGHAT and CDR2 FQNNGV. This chain's CDR3 is CASSPLAGGFEQYF. The DNA for the CDR3 is TGTGCCAGCAGCCCACTAGCGGGAGGGTTCGAGCAGTACTTC.

V and J are TRBV19 and TRBJ2-7; 7 nucleotides align to TRBD1. The V segment lost 6 bases and the J segment 5 bases; nucleotides outside the gene matches: 7. The CDR3 has 13 amino acids. CDR1 is LNHDA, CDR2 SQIVND, per germline (reference sequence). The CDR3, as DNA: TGTGCCAGTAGCCTGAAGGGACAGCACGAGCAGTACTTC. It specifies CASSLKGQHEQYF.

The rearrangement uses TRBV7-9 and TRBJ1-3; 7 bases map to TRBD1. Germline loops: CDR1 SEHNR, CDR2 FQNEAQ (reference sequence). CDR3 length equals 18 residues. Losses at the gene ends were 1 base for V and 0 bases for J; bases not matched to a gene: 9. CDR3: CASSLGRAGGNSGNTIYF. The CDR3 DNA reads as TGTGCCAGCAGCTTAGGAAGGGCAGGGGGAAACTCTGGAAACACCATATATTTT.

This clone was counted a single time. This chain joins TRBV10-1 and TRBJ2-3, with 8 bases matching TRBD2. Trimming at V came to 0 bases and at J to 4 bases, leaving 3 bases not matched to a gene. The CDR3 runs 15 residues. The germline V gene has CDR1 WNHNN and CDR2 SYGVQD (reference sequence). The CDR3 spells CASSESREGPDTQYF. CDR3 nucleotides: TGCGCCAGCAGTGAGTCTCGGGAGGGTCCAGATACGCAGTATTTT.

J is TRBJ1-4 and V is TRBV7-9; tentatively, D is TRBD1 (5 bases). Germline CDR1 SEHNR, CDR2 FQNEAQ (reference sequence). Trimming removed 1 base from V and 3 bases from J, with 6 bases in between. This CDR3 has 14 amino acids. Written as DNA, the CDR3 is TGTGCCAGCAGCTTAGGACAGCCTAATGAAAAACTGTTTTTT. Translated, it gives CASSLGQPNEKLFF. Full variable domain (outside the CDR3, taken from reference TRBV7-9 and TRBJ1-4): DTGVSQNPRHKITKRGQNVTFRCDPISEHNRLYWYRQTLGQGPEFLTYFQNEAQLEKSRLLSDRFSAERPKGSFSTLEIQRTEQGDSAMYLCASSLGQPNEKLFFGSGTQLSVL.

The rearrangement joins TRBV19 to TRBJ2-2; perhaps TRBD1 as D (6 bases). V dropped 0 bases and J dropped 4 bases, with 9 bases sitting between them. Germline CDR1 reads LNHDA; CDR2 reads SQIVND (reference sequence). The CDR3 loop spans 15 amino acids. CDR3 in amino acids: CASSIDWGLTGELFF. In DNA form, the CDR3 reads TGTGCCAGTAGTATAGATTGGGGGCTCACCGGGGAGCTGTTTTTT.

The CDR3 spells CASSHAGTSGGGANVLTF. CDR3 DNA: TGTGCCAGCAGCCACGCCGGGACTAGCGGTGGAGGGGCCAACGTCCTGACTTTC. J is TRBJ2-6 and V is TRBV4-2; 11 bases are shared with TRBD2. Germline loops: CDR1 LGHNA, CDR2 YNFKEQ. The CDR3 is made up of 18 amino acids. The V gene end was trimmed by 3 bases and the J gene end by 4 bases; junction bases not matched to a gene: 8.

The chain carries TRBV6-5 and TRBJ2-7, with 11 bases identical to TRBD1. V was pared by 2 bases and J by 4 bases, with 4 bases of the junction left unmatched. The CDR3 is 15 amino acids. The V gene's germline CDR1 is MNHEY and CDR2 SVGAGI. The chain's CDR3 is CASSYHGTGGYEQYF. CDR3 nucleotide sequence: TGTGCCAGCAGTTACCACGGGACAGGGGGGTACGAGCAGTACTTC.

This chain uses TRBV9 with TRBJ2-3, with a tentative D call TRBD2 (5 bases). The germline V gene has CDR1 SGDLS and CDR2 YYNGEE. V lost 3 bases and J lost 7, with 12 bases in between. The CDR3 is 13 residues long. The CDR3 region has the DNA TGTGCCAGCAGCGACCGGACTGGTTATACGCAGTATTTT. This sequence encodes CASSDRTGYTQYF.

J is TRBJ2-5 and V is TRBV13, with D tentatively TRBD2 (5 bases). V lost 0 bases and J lost 3, with 5 bases in between. Germline V gene lookup returns CDR1 PRHDT and CDR2 FYEKMQ (reference sequence). This CDR3 is built from 13 residues. The CDR3 spells CASSLGGEETQYF. The CDR3 DNA sequence: TGTGCCAGCAGCTTAGGGGGAGAAGAGACCCAGTACTTC. The full variable domain, rest sourced from reference TRBV13 and TRBJ2-5, is AAGVIQSPRHLIKEKRETATLKCYPIPRHDTVYWYQQGPGQDPQFLISFYEKMQSDKGSIPDRFSAQQFSDYHSELNMSSLELGDSALYFCASSLGGEETQYFGPGTRLLVL.

V gene TRBV7-2 combines with J gene TRBJ2-7, with 10 bases matching TRBD1. Germline V gene lookup returns CDR1 SGHTA and CDR2 FQGNSA. V was pared by 1 base and J by 6 bases, with 9 bases of the junction left unmatched. The CDR3 has 16 amino acids. DNA for the CDR3: TGTGCCAGCAGCTTAGACTTGGGGACAGGGGCTCGCGAGCAGTACTTC. Residues: CASSLDLGTGAREQYF.

The rearrangement links TRBV27 to TRBJ2-5; D possibly corresponds to TRBD2 (6 bases). The CDR3 length is 15 residues. Germline CDR1 and CDR2: MNHEY and SMNVEV (reference sequence). Trimming pared 6 bases from V and 5 bases from J, leaving 19 bases between. DNA for the CDR3: TGTGCCAGCAGGGTGACCGGGAGCGAAACGGAGACCCAGTACTTC. Translated, it gives CASRVTGSETETQYF.

The genes are TRBV6-5 and TRBJ1-1; 8 bases agree with TRBD1. The CDR3 is 13 amino acids. The trim removed 6 bases at V and 4 bases at J, leaving 4 bases unmatched. CDR1 and CDR2 (germline): MNHEY, SVGAGI. Here the CDR3 reads CASRTGTGTEAFF. The CDR3 DNA follows: TGTGCCAGCAGGACCGGGACAGGCACTGAAGCTTTCTTT.

The chain joins TRBV5-6 to TRBJ1-4; D gene ambiguous. CDR1 and CDR2 from the germline V gene are SGHDT and YYEEEE. V lost 3 bases to trimming and J lost 0 bases, with 15 bases between them. CDR3 length: 17 amino acids. The CDR3 sequence: CASSSSSLRSTNEKLFF. Written as DNA, the CDR3 is TGTGCCAGCAGCTCCTCTTCCCTCAGATCAACTAATGAAAAACTGTTTTTT.

This chain connects TRBV6-5 to TRBJ1-1; D not resolved. V was pared by 0 bases and J by 6 bases, with 8 bases between. Germline V CDR1 and CDR2: MNHEY, SVGAGI. This CDR3 has 13 amino acids. The CDR3 DNA is TGTGCCAGCAGTTACTCGAACGGGGCTGAAGCTTTCTTT. Amino acid sequence: CASSYSNGAEAFF.

This clone was seen just once. The chain is built from TRBV19 and TRBJ2-1, with 8 bases lining up with TRBD2. The CDR3 is 17 amino acids. Germline loops: CDR1 LNHDA, CDR2 SQIVND (reference sequence). Trimming cost V 2 bases and J 0 bases; bases outside gene matches: 6. In DNA, the CDR3 is TGTGCCAGTAGTATAAAAGGTCTAGCGGGCTCCTACAATGAGCAGTTCTTC. It encodes CASSIKGLAGSYNEQFF. Drawing the rest from reference TRBV19 and TRBJ2-1, the complete variable domain is DGGITQSPKYLFRKEGQNVTLSCEQNLNHDAMYWYRQDPGQGLRLIYYSQIVNDFQKGDIAEGYSVSREKKESFPLTVTSAQKNPTAFYLCASSIKGLAGSYNEQFFGPGTRLTVL.

The rearrangement uses TRBV27 and TRBJ1-4, with D perhaps matching TRBD1 (6 bases). Trimming cost V 6 bases and J 2 bases, with 13 bases left between them. The CDR3 sequence is 15 residues long. Per germline, CDR1 MNHEY and CDR2 SMNVEV (reference sequence). CDR3 sequence: CASRASRGTNEKLFF. Here the CDR3 DNA reads TGTGCCAGCAGAGCCTCCAGGGGCACTAATGAAAAACTGTTTTTT.

The chain carries TRBV9 and TRBJ2-3, with D possibly matching TRBD2 (6 bases). CDR1 and CDR2 from the germline V gene are SGDLS and YYNGEE. The V and J ends lost 7 bases and 3 bases respectively, with 18 bases between them. CDR3 length: 15 amino acids. The CDR3 loop reads CASSLPSVGTDTQYF. The CDR3 coding sequence is TGTGCCAGCTCTCTGCCTAGCGTCGGAACAGATACGCAGTATTTT. Full variable domain (remainder filled in from reference TRBV9 and TRBJ2-3): DSGVTQTPKHLITATGQRVTLRCSPRSGDLSVYWYQQSLDQGLQFLIQYYNGEERAKGNILERFSAQQFPDLHSELNLSSLELGDSALYFCASSLPSVGTDTQYFGPGTRLTVL.

This chain joins TRBV5-1 and TRBJ1-4; 9 bases map to TRBD1. Germline V gene lookup returns CDR1 SGHRS and CDR2 YFSETQ. J gave up 8 bases and V 4 bases, and 12 bases lay outside the gene matches. The CDR3 consists of 16 residues. CDR3 DNA sequence: TGCGCCAGCAGCCCGGGAGGGACAGGGCCGGGGGAAAAACTGTTTTTT. Translating it yields CASSPGGTGPGEKLFF.

The chain employs TRBV7-9 and TRBJ1-2; 7 bases line up with TRBD1. Germline V gene sequence: CDR1 SEHNR, CDR2 FQNEAQ (reference sequence). This CDR3 spans 15 amino acids. The trim removed 1 base at V and 2 bases at J, leaving 4 bases unmatched. CDR3 in DNA: TGTGCCAGCAGCTTAGTGCCCAGGGGGAACTATGGCTACACCTTC. It codes for CASSLVPRGNYGYTF.

The chain has TRBV28 and TRBJ1-5, with D tentatively TRBD1 (5 bases). Germline CDR1 is MDHEN and CDR2 is SYDVKM. The germline V and J ends were trimmed by 6 bases and 7 bases, with 10 bases remaining between them. This CDR3 has 12 amino acids. The CDR3 DNA sequence: TGTGCCAGCAGGGAGGGGTTCCAGCCCCAGCATTTT. Its protein product is CASREGFQPQHF.

This clone was observed a single time. CDR3: CASSLAGDWADTQYF. DNA for the CDR3: TGTGCCAGCAGTTTAGCGGGGGATTGGGCAGATACGCAGTATTTT. The rearrangement uses TRBV28 and TRBJ2-3, with 7 bases matching TRBD2. Per the germline V gene, CDR1 is MDHEN and CDR2 is SYDVKM. The V segment lost 2 bases and the J segment 4 bases; nucleotides outside the gene matches: 6. The CDR3 spans 15 residues.

The V and J genes are TRBV7-8 and TRBJ2-1; TRBD2 aligns across 11 bases. The CDR3 is 18 residues long. Germline loops: CDR1 SGHVS, CDR2 FQNEAQ. V trimming: 2 bases; J trimming: 6 bases; junction bases outside the gene matches: 12. The CDR3 protein is CASSLTPRALAGVNEQFF. CDR3 in DNA: TGTGCCAGCAGCTTAACTCCTCGGGCACTAGCGGGAGTCAATGAGCAGTTCTTC.

The chain joins TRBV7-9 to TRBJ2-5; D not resolved. The V gene lost 2 bases and the J gene lost 5 bases, with 9 bases spanning the gap. The CDR3 has 13 amino acids. Germline CDR1 SEHNR, CDR2 FQNEAQ (reference sequence). The CDR3 loop reads CASSLNSMETQYF. In DNA, the CDR3 is TGTGCCAGCAGCTTAAATAGTATGGAGACCCAGTACTTC.

The chain combines TRBV7-2 with TRBJ2-3, with D possibly matching TRBD2 (5 bases). Germline V gene lookup returns CDR1 SGHTA and CDR2 FQGNSA. The length of the CDR3 is 13 residues. V lost 5 bases, J lost 4 bases, and 10 bases lay in between. Here the CDR3 reads CASSTLAADTQYF. The CDR3 bases are TGTGCCAGCAGCACCCTAGCAGCAGATACGCAGTATTTT.

The rearrangement joins TRBV4-1 to TRBJ2-2; 8 positions agree with TRBD1. V lost 3 bases to trimming and J lost 7 bases; unmatched junction nucleotides: 10. CDR1 and CDR2 (germline): MGHRA, YSYEKL. This CDR3 has 16 residues. CDR3 coding DNA: TGCGCCAGCAGCCAGACAGTCAGGGGGCGCGGCGGGGAGCTGTTTTTT. Translating gives CASSQTVRGRGGELFF.

The chain uses TRBV28 and TRBJ2-1, with D possibly being TRBD2 (5 bases). The CDR3 sequence is 14 residues long. The V gene lost 3 bases and the J gene lost 8 bases, with 14 bases spanning the gap. Germline V lookup: CDR1 MDHEN, CDR2 SYDVKM. The CDR3 protein is CASSLTTSSYEQFF. The CDR3 DNA reads as TGTGCCAGCAGTTTGACTACAAGCAGCTATGAGCAGTTCTTC.

This chain joins TRBV9 and TRBJ2-7; D remains ambiguous. Between the trimmed V and J ends, which lost 4 bases and 1 base, there was a span of 12 bases. Germline values: CDR1 SGDLS, CDR2 YYNGEE. The CDR3 spans 14 residues. This chain's CDR3 is CASSPPSLSYEQYF. CDR3 DNA sequence: TGTGCCAGCAGCCCCCCGAGTCTTTCCTACGAGCAGTACTTC. Based on the CDR3 plus reference TRBV9 and TRBJ2-7, the full variable domain is DSGVTQTPKHLITATGQRVTLRCSPRSGDLSVYWYQQSLDQGLQFLIQYYNGEERAKGNILERFSAQQFPDLHSELNLSSLELGDSALYFCASSPPSLSYEQYFGPGTRLTVT.

The CDR3 DNA is TGTGCCAGCCAGCGTCCCGGGACAGGGCGCTTTCAGTACTTC. It translates to CASQRPGTGRFQYF. The J gene is TRBJ2-7, the V gene TRBV7-8, with 9 bases fitting TRBD1. Germline assignment: CDR1 SGHVS and CDR2 FQNEAQ. V was clipped by 8 bases and J by 10 bases; unmatched bases: 15. CDR3 length: 14 residues.

The rearrangement links TRBV21-1 to TRBJ2-5; the D call of TRBD1 is as the table states it, not checked on the DNA. TRBV21-1 is a documented pseudogene. This CDR3 has 18 residues. DNA for the CDR3: TGTGCCAGCAGCAAAAAGGAGGTTCGGCAGGGGGCACAGGAGACCCAGTACTTC. Its translation: CASSKKEVRQGAQETQYF.

The chain carries TRBV10-3 and TRBJ2-5; the D gene is possibly TRBD1 (6 bases). Germline V gives CDR1 ENHRY, CDR2 SYGVKD. This CDR3 spans 14 amino acids. Deletions cut 10 bases from V and 5 bases from J, with 20 bases between. This chain's CDR3 is CATLGDTGLETQYF. CDR3 in DNA: TGTGCCACATTGGGTGACACAGGGCTGGAGACCCAGTACTTC.